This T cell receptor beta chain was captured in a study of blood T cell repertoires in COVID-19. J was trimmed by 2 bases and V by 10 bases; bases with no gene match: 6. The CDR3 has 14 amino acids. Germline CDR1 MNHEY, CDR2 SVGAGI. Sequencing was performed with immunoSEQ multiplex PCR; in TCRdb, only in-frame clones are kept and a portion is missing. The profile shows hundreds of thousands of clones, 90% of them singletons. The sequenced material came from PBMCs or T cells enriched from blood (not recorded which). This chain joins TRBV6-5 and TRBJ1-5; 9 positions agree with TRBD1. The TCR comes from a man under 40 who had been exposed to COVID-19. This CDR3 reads CATKRDRGNQPQHF. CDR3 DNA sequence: TGTGCCACCAAGAGGGACAGGGGCAATCAGCCCCAGCATTTT.